These T cell receptor beta chains were read from a single sample in a study of blood T cell repertoires in COVID-19. Sequencing was performed with immunoSEQ multiplex PCR; in TCRdb, only in-frame clones are kept and a portion is missing. The sample shows 50,000 to 65,000 clones, around 83% of them seen only once. Sequenced input: peripheral blood. Receptor source: a human donor in a cohort sampled during active COVID-19. The CDR3 runs from the conserved cysteine through the conserved F or W. Each record gives: D gene, V gene, J gene, clone size, CDR3 protein, CDR3 DNA. The D gene is left open where the match is weak. The listing skips clone size in some rows; elsewhere it reads once, few, many or a size class.

TRBD2	TRBV4-1	TRBJ2-3	few	CASSQFDGGGTDTQYF	TGCGCCAGCAGCCAATTTGATGGGGGGGGGACAGATACGCAGTATTTT
-	TRBV20-1	TRBJ1-1	-	CSARDQSRAFF	TGCAGTGCTAGAGATCAGTCCCGAGCTTTCTTT
-	TRBV6-5	TRBJ2-7	once	CASRSNSYEQYF	TGTGCCAGCCGGTCGAACAGCTACGAGCAGTACTTC
-	TRBV13	TRBJ2-1	-	CASSLGRVYNEQFF	TGTGCCAGCAGCTTAGGGCGGGTTTACAATGAGCAGTTCTTC
TRBD1	TRBV6-1	TRBJ1-2	once	CASSEGQGDYGYTF	TGTGCCAGCAGTGAGGGACAGGGGGACTATGGCTACACCTTC
TRBD1	TRBV5-5	TRBJ2-5	-	CASSLPQGEAETQYF	TGTGCCAGCAGCTTACCACAGGGGGAGGCAGAGACCCAGTACTTC
-	TRBV2	TRBJ2-5	-	CASSEGKEYQETQYF	TGTGCCAGCAGTGAAGGGAAGGAGTACCAAGAGACCCAGTACTTC
TRBD2	TRBV7-2	TRBJ2-3	-	CASSFGGVTDTQYF	TGTGCCAGCAGCTTCGGGGGGGTGACAGATACGCAGTATTTT
-	TRBV6-2/TRBV6-3	TRBJ2-5	-	CASSPLPNRVQETQYF	TGTGCCAGCAGCCCTTTACCCAACAGGGTCCAAGAGACCCAGTACTTC
-	TRBV9	TRBJ2-5	-	CASSVEGQRQETQYF	TGTGCCAGCAGCGTAGAAGGACAGAGACAAGAGACCCAGTACTTC
TRBD2	TRBV11-3	TRBJ2-2	-	CASSFGGGATGELFF	TGTGCCAGCAGCTTTGGCGGGGGGGCCACCGGGGAGCTGTTTTTT
TRBD1	TRBV5-6	TRBJ1-2	-	CASSTTGGRGYYGYTF	TGTGCCAGCAGCACGACAGGGGGCCGGGGCTACTATGGCTACACCTTC
TRBD2	TRBV5-1	TRBJ2-5	-	CASSLGSLAGGLGETQYF	TGCGCCAGCAGCTTGGGCTCCCTAGCGGGGGGGCTTGGAGAGACCCAGTACTTC
-	TRBV4-1	TRBJ2-3	-	CASSRRDSRTDTQYF	TGCGCCAGCAGCCGCCGGGACTCCCGCACAGATACGCAGTATTTT
-	TRBV5-4	TRBJ2-6	once	CASSARAVGANVLTF	TGTGCCAGCAGCGCGAGGGCGGTGGGGGCCAACGTCCTGACTTTC
TRBD1	TRBV9	TRBJ1-1	-	CASSSLTGTVATEAFF	TGTGCCAGCAGCTCCTTAACCGGGACAGTAGCCACTGAAGCTTTCTTT
-	TRBV6-6	TRBJ1-4	once	CASSYSRSEKLFF	TGTGCCAGCAGTTACTCAAGGAGTGAAAAACTGTTTTTT
TRBD2	TRBV11-2	TRBJ2-7	-	CASSSAGAGTYEQYF	TGTGCCAGCAGCTCAGCGGGAGCGGGAACCTACGAGCAGTACTTC